A single sample is the source of the 10 T cell receptor beta chains below, sequenced in a study of shared clonotypes between healthy human individuals. Libraries were prepared by immunoSEQ multiplex PCR; TCRdb keeps only in-frame clonotypes and omits some of them. The sample consists of about 1.1 million clones, 75% to 85% of them appearing once. Sample: memory CD4+ T cells from PBMCs. Noted subset: CD45RA-negative fraction. The receptors come from a man aged 18-30 years in good health. Some clones in this sample may be carry-over from other donors' samples.

In nucleotides, the CDR3 is TGTGCCAGCAGCTTCGAAAGGACCATGAACACTGAAGCTTTCTTT. Translated: CASSFERTMNTEAFF. The J gene is TRBJ1-1, the V gene TRBV7-2, with D unclear. The germline V and J ends were trimmed by 3 bases and 0 bases, with 11 bases remaining between them. The CDR3 sequence is 15 residues long. The germline V gene has CDR1 SGHTA and CDR2 FQGNSA.

The CDR3 reads CASSLVGLAKNIQYF. DNA for the CDR3: TGTGCCAGCAGCTTGGTCGGACTAGCCAAAAACATTCAGTACTTC. The chain uses TRBV5-5 and TRBJ2-4; D might be TRBD2 (5 bases). V gave up 0 bases and J gave up 0 bases, with 7 bases separating them. The CDR3 runs 15 residues. Germline CDR1 reads SGHKS; CDR2 reads YYEKEE (reference sequence).

This sequence joins TRBV2 and TRBJ2-2; TRBD2 might be the D (5 bases). The CDR3 sequence is 15 residues long. V lost 7 bases to trimming and J lost 3 bases, with 15 bases between them. Germline CDR1 and CDR2: SNHLY and FYNNEI. The CDR3 nucleotides read TGTGCCAGCACTCTGACGGACTCCCACACCGGGGAGCTGTTTTTT. Amino acid sequence: CASTLTDSHTGELFF.

This clone was recorded only once. The J gene is TRBJ1-3, the V gene TRBV10-3; D may be TRBD1 (6 bases). Per the germline V gene, CDR1 is ENHRY and CDR2 is SYGVKD. V was shortened by 6 bases and J by 4 bases, with 13 bases between the two germline ends. This CDR3 has 14 residues. This CDR3 reads CAIRTQGTGNTIYF. The CDR3 nucleotides are TGTGCCATCAGGACACAGGGTACAGGAAACACCATATATTTT.

The CDR3 reads CASSPTLHRSTRGYTF. In nucleotides, the CDR3 is TGTGCCAGCAGTCCTACCCTTCACCGCTCGACTCGCGGCTACACCTTC. The chain has TRBV27 and TRBJ1-2; D is ambiguous. The CDR3 runs to 16 residues. CDR1 and CDR2 (germline): MNHEY, SMNVEV (reference sequence). The V end was cut by 5 bases, the J end by 8 bases, with 24 bases between.

The chain employs TRBV7-2 and TRBJ2-5, with 9 nucleotides matching TRBD1. Trimming removed 6 bases from V and 5 bases from J; junction bases left unmatched: 13. This CDR3 region has 16 residues. Germline loops: CDR1 SGHTA, CDR2 FQGNSA. This CDR3 is CASSRKGGQGRETQYF. The CDR3, as DNA: TGTGCCAGCAGTCGGAAGGGGGGACAGGGCAGGGAGACCCAGTACTTC.

J is TRBJ1-5 and V is TRBV7-2; 10 positions agree with TRBD1. The CDR3 consists of 14 residues. In germline, CDR1 is SGHTA, CDR2 FQGNSA. Trimming cost V 3 bases and J 8 bases; bases outside gene matches: 4. Here the CDR3 DNA reads TGTGCCAGCAGCTTGGGACAGGGGCCGGAGCCCCAGCATTTT. Translated, it gives CASSLGQGPEPQHF.

The chain has TRBV10-3 and TRBJ2-3; a weak D match, TRBD1 (5 bases). The length of the CDR3 is 13 residues. Germline assignment: CDR1 ENHRY and CDR2 SYGVKD. Trimming removed 5 bases at V and 5 bases at J, with 11 bases between. CDR3 DNA: TGTGCCATCAGTTCATCAAGGGGAGATACGCAGTATTTT. Translation: CAISSSRGDTQYF.

The CDR3 DNA sequence: TGTGCCAGCTCACTGACCGGGACAGGGTGGAGACTCCAAGAGACCCAGTACTTC. This sequence encodes CASSLTGTGWRLQETQYF. The V and J genes are TRBV18 and TRBJ2-5; 9 bases line up with TRBD1. This CDR3 has 18 amino acids. CDR1 is KGHSH, CDR2 LQKENI, per germline. The V and J ends lost 4 bases and 1 base, in that order; junction bases with no gene match: 13.

V and J are TRBV28 and TRBJ1-5; D is perhaps TRBD1 (5 bases). There are 14 residues in the CDR3. Germline V gene sequence: CDR1 MDHEN, CDR2 SYDVKM. V lost 6 bases and J lost 6, with 15 bases in between. CDR3 loop: CASSRAGAVQPQHF. In nucleotides, the CDR3 is TGTGCCAGCAGCCGGGCCGGGGCCGTTCAGCCCCAGCATTTT.